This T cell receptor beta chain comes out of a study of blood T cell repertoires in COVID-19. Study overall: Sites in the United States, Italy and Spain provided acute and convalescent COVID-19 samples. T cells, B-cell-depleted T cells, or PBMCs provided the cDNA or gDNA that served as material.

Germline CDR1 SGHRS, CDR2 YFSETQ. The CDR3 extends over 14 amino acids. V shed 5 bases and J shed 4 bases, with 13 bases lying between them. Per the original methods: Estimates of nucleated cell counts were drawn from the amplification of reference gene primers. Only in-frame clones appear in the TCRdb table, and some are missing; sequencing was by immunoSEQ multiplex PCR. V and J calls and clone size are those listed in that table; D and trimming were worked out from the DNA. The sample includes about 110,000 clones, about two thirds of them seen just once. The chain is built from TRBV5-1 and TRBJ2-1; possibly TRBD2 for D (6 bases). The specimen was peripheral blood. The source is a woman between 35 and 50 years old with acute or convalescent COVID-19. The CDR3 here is CASSPGVEYNEQFF. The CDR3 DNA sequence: TGCGCCAGCAGTCCGGGGGTCGAGTACAATGAGCAGTTCTTC.